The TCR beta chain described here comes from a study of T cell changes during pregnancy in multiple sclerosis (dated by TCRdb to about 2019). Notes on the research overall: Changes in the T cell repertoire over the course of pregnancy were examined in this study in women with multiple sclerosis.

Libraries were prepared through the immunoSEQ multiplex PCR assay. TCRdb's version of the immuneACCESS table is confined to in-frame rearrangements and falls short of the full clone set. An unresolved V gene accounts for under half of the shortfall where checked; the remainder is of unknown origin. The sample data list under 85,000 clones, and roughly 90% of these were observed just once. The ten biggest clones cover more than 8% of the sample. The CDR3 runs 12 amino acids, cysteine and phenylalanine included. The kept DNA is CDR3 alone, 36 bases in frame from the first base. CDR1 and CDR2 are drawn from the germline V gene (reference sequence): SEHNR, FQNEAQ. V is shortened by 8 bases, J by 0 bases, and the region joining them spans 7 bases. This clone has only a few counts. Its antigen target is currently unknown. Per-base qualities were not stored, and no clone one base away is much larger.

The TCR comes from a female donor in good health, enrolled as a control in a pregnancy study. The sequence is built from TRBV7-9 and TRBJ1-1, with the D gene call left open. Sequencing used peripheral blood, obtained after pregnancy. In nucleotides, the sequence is TGTGCCAGCGGCCTGATGAACACTGAAGCTTTCTTT. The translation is CASGLMNTEAFF.